This TCR beta chain was found in a study of tumor and adjacent non-tumor tissue in lung cancer (dated by TCRdb to the late 2010s). Regarding the study in general: By cancer type, the cohort comprised eleven to twelve adenocarcinoma patients, 2 squamous cell carcinoma patients and 1 small cell lung cancer patient. Using bulk TCRbeta repertoires from 15 lung cancer patients, the study set lung tumor tissue side by side with matched distant non-tumor lung tissue. The roughly 15 patients were aged roughly 30 to 76 years, included about ten men and 5 women, and had TNM stage I to III disease. TCRbeta CDR3 sequencing was performed on around 30 paired specimens, with one tumor sample and one normal lung sample collected per patient. Sequencing generated a total of more than 100 million productive TCRbeta reads, averaging around 4.3 million reads per sample.

With regard to this clonotype: What this receptor recognizes is not known. Nothing much larger sits one base from this clone, and base qualities are not available.

From the germline V gene, CDR1 is SQVTM and CDR2 is ANQGSEA. Trimming removed 7 bases from V and 12 bases from J, leaving 22 bases between the germline ends. Reading from cysteine to phenylalanine, the CDR3 counts 12 amino acids. Only the CDR3 region is kept as DNA, spanning 36 bases read in frame from base 1. Library method: multiplex PCR. Sequencer: Illumina HiSeq 2500. TCRbeta libraries were built by three rounds of nested PCR using primers (Table S4), following protocols modified from ARM-PCR. Before sequencing, PCR products of 200-500 bp were excised from the gel and purified with the QIAquick gel extraction kit. Per the original workflow: Reads were cleaned with Trimmomatic, merged with FLASH into complete CDR3 sequences, and assigned to V(D)J germline segments with MiTCR. Clonal diversity was calculated as the inverse Simpson's index using VDJtools. A read counted as productive if the sequence was in-frame and lacked a premature stop codon. In TCRdb, the public reads were trimmed at Q25 with fastp and aligned with MiXCR, with productive beta chains retained. Merged by CDR3 protein, the rows form single entries marked with the most common genes and DNA. The V and J calls and clone size are TCRdb's, not the authors'. In this sample the table shows 90,000 to 100,000 distinct CDR3 sequences, 75% to 85% of which occur a single time. 30% of the sample lies in the top ten.

Bulk unsorted tissue served as the source for RNA extraction, and RNA quality was assessed using a NanoDrop ND-1000 and an Agilent 2100. Distant non-tumor tissue taken more than 3 cm from the tumor edge was used as the normal lung sample. Newly diagnosed lung cancer patients without prior chemotherapy who had been admitted for thoracic surgery in China between August and November 2014 were enrolled as donors. Patients with previous radiotherapy or chemotherapy, or with another concurrent cancer, were excluded from the study. Surgical tissue pieces of roughly 1-2.2 cm3 were preserved in RNAlater solution and were kept at -80 degrees C until use. Overall results and qualifications from the work: A significantly larger cumulative share of the repertoire was made up by the top 100 clones in normal lung than in tumor tissue. The sequencing platform is not named in the methods, and unique molecular identifiers are not mentioned. Only around 15 patients were included in the cohort, and the need for larger samples and more detailed clinical data was noted by the authors. Peripheral blood was not sequenced, so blood TCRbeta repertoires were not examined in the lung cancer patients of the study. TCR diversity was significantly higher in younger patients, and greater tumor TCR diversity was associated with shorter overall survival and shorter disease-free survival. Tumor tissue showed significantly higher TCR diversity (inverse Simpson) than normal lung tissue, at 431.37 vs 166.20 (P = 0.0075, Mann-Whitney U test).

The V and J segments used are TRBV29-1 and TRBJ2-7; the D gene is perhaps TRBD1, from 6 matching bases. The TCR originated in a man aged 55 to 69 with small cell lung cancer. Source material: distant non-tumor lung tissue. CDR3 reads: CSARDTSYEWYF. In nucleotide form, the sequence is TGCAGCGCCCGGGACACCTCCTATGAGTGGTACTTC.